The sequence of this T cell receptor beta chain was determined in a study of blood T cell repertoires in COVID-19 (TCRdb year 2020). Study-level background: Samples covering the acute and convalescent phases of COVID-19 were provided by collaborators in the United States, Italy and Spain. The repertoires were released in a freely available public database meant as a resource for research on the immune response to SARS-CoV-2. A de-identified subject ID, COVID-19 status, age in years and sex were almost always included in the sample metadata. The material from the prospective study consisted of cDNA or gDNA derived from T cells, B-cell-depleted T cells, or PBMCs. Samples were obtained from the ongoing ImmuneRACE study (first 160 participants) and from some 1,300 subjects provided by 6 global collaborators. Deeply sampled blood TCRbeta repertoires from subjects exposed to, actively infected with, or recovered from COVID-19 were included in the dataset. Where available, HLA class I and class II types were obtained from metadata supplied by the sample provider rather than from assay-based typing.

What the study reported, not specific to this receptor: The amount of clinical and demographic metadata varied by source and participant and was provided uncurated.

The germline V gene gives CDR1 as MDHEN and CDR2 as SYDVKM. Clipping removes 10 bases from V and 4 bases from J, with 6 as the unmatched junction base count. The CDR3, cysteine through phenylalanine, is 12 amino acids long. The sequence is cut down to CDR3 DNA, 36 bases in frame from base 1. The collaborating institutions used their own protocols to collect whole blood in K2EDTA tubes. For TCRbeta analysis, collaborator samples were shipped as frozen whole blood, as isolated PBMCs, or as DNA extracted from either sample type. As to this clone: The clone's antigen remains unknown. Base qualities are not recorded, but no much larger clone differs from it by a single base.

TCRbeta CDR3 regions were amplified from genomic DNA using the immunoSEQ Assay, a bias-controlled multiplex PCR. In the source study's methods: The number of nucleated cells in each sample was estimated by amplification of reference gene primers within the assay. Sequence reads were collapsed and filtered to measure the absolute abundance of every unique TCRbeta CDR3 rearrangement. For each sample, productive Simpson clonality was calculated by taking the square root of Simpson's diversity index across productive rearrangements. This is the immuneACCESS table as TCRdb keeps it, with only in-frame sequences that have V and J called. A part of the clones is gone; compared with another copy, unresolved V genes explain less than half, and the rest is unexplained. V and J calls plus clone size are reproduced from that table; the DNA served to infer D and trimming. The sample includes around 150,000 clones, with 80% observed a single time. The leading ten clones occupy more than 4% of the sample.

The V gene is TRBV28 and the J gene is TRBJ1-2, and 7 bases in between align with TRBD1. Sequenced sample: peripheral blood. The source of this sequence is a woman between 45 and 65 years old with acute or convalescent COVID-19. CDR3 loop: CATETGPYGYTF. The sequenced DNA is TGTGCCACCGAGACAGGGCCCTATGGCTACACCTTC.